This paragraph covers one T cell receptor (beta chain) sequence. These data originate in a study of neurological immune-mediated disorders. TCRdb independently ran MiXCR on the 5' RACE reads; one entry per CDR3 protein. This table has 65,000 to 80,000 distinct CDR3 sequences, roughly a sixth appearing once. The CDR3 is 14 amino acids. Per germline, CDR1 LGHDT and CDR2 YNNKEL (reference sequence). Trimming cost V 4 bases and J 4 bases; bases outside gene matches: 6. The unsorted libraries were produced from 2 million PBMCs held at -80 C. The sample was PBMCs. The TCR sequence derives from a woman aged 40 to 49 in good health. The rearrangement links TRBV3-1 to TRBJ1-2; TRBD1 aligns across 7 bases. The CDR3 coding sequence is TGTGCCAGCAGCCGATCAGGGGGATCCTATGGCTACACCTTC. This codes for CASSRSGGSYGYTF. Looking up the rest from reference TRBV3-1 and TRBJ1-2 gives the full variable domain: DTAVSQTPKYLVTQMGNDKSIKCEQNLGHDTMYWYKQDSKKFLKIMFSYNNKELIINETVPNRFSPKSPDKAHLNLHINSLELGDSAVYFCASSRSGGSYGYTFGSGTRLTVV.